Listed here are 11 T cell receptor beta chains from one sample, sequenced in a study of T cells in localized non-small cell lung cancer. Only in-frame clones appear in the TCRdb table, and some are missing; sequencing was by immunoSEQ multiplex PCR. The data contain about 36,000 clones, around nine tenths of them singletons. Sample: peripheral blood, taken before any cancer treatment. The receptors were sampled from a woman between 35 and 70 years old with stage I lung adenocarcinoma.

The rearrangement joins TRBV30 to TRBJ2-1, with D perhaps matching TRBD2 (6 bases). Germline V gene data show CDR1 as GTSNPN and CDR2 as SVGIG (reference sequence). Trimming took off 2 bases at V and 4 bases at J, with 12 bases between the two ends. CDR3 length equals 14 residues. DNA of the CDR3: TGTGCCTGGAGTACTGGCGGGGCGTACAATGAGCAGTTCTTC. As protein: CAWSTGGAYNEQFF.

The chain combines TRBV6-6 with TRBJ2-6, with 7 bases lining up with TRBD1. Losses at the gene ends were 2 bases for V and 2 bases for J; bases not matched to a gene: 3. Germline CDR1 and CDR2: MNHNY and SVGAGI (reference sequence). CDR3 size: 16 residues. The CDR3 DNA is TGTGCCAGCAGTTACGAGCAGGGGGCTGGGGCCAACGTCCTGACTTTC. It specifies CASSYEQGAGANVLTF.

The chain links TRBV7-2 to TRBJ1-4; 10 bases match TRBD1. The CDR3 length is 16 residues. Germline CDR1 and CDR2: SGHTA and FQGNSA. The J segment lost 6 bases and the V segment lost 6 bases, leaving 10 bases of the junction unmatched. CDR3 protein: CASSLGQGVAYEKLFF. The CDR3 DNA reads as TGTGCCAGCAGTCTAGGACAGGGGGTTGCATATGAAAAACTGTTTTTT.

This clone was seen more than once but under ten times. J is TRBJ1-4 and V is TRBV6-1; no definite D call. The CDR3 runs to 15 residues. In germline, CDR1 is MNHNS, CDR2 SASEGT. Trimming cost V 6 bases and J 5 bases, with 16 bases left between them. The CDR3 region has the DNA TGTGCCAGCAGCGAATCCTTGCTCAGGAATGAAAAACTGTTTTTT. Amino acid sequence: CASSESLLRNEKLFF.

This chain uses TRBV21-1 with TRBJ1-2; TRBD1 reflects the table's D call only, with no check against the DNA. TRBV21-1 is a pseudogene locus. The CDR3 runs 16 residues. CDR3 nucleotides: TGTGCCAGCAGCAAAGAACCGGGACAGGGAGTAGGTGGCTACACCTTC. Protein: CASSKEPGQGVGGYTF.

This chain links TRBV19 with TRBJ1-1; D gene unclear. CDR3 length: 12 residues. V was cut by 4 bases and J by 4 bases, with 7 bases left in between. Germline V lookup: CDR1 LNHDA, CDR2 SQIVND (reference sequence). The CDR3 DNA follows: TGTGCCAGTAGTAGGGAGCTCACTGAAGCTTTCTTT. Translating it yields CASSRELTEAFF.

V usage is TRBV19 and J usage is TRBJ1-2, with D perhaps matching TRBD1 (6 bases). The V gene's germline CDR1 is LNHDA and CDR2 SQIVND (reference sequence). V gave up 11 bases and J gave up 7 bases, with 20 bases separating them. The CDR3 has 13 residues. The CDR3 DNA reads TGTGCCTGCAGTAGGGGGGAACCGAGTGGCTACACCTTC. This sequence encodes CACSRGEPSGYTF.

The gene calls are TRBV5-1 and TRBJ1-2; D remains unclear. Germline lookup yields CDR1 SGHRS and CDR2 YFSETQ. Trimming took 2 bases from V and 6 from J, leaving 20 bases between them. This CDR3 is built from 16 residues. As DNA, the CDR3 is TGCGCCAGCAGCTTACCGGGAGGGTTCTCTCGCGATGGCTACACCTTC. Its protein product is CASSLPGGFSRDGYTF.

The chain recombines TRBV5-1 with TRBJ1-5; no firm D call. Germline CDR1 SGHRS, CDR2 YFSETQ. The V end lost 0 bases, the J end lost 3 bases, and 10 bases lay between the germline ends. The CDR3 consists of 15 residues. CDR3 nucleotide sequence: TGCGCCAGCAGCTTGGGCGGCAGGATCAATCAGCCCCAGCATTTT. Translating gives CASSLGGRINQPQHF.

The gene calls are TRBV5-1 and TRBJ2-7; D is possibly TRBD2 (6 bases). V lost 0 bases, J lost 5 bases, and 12 bases lay in between. The CDR3 is 14 residues long. CDR1 is SGHRS and CDR2 is YFSETQ in the germline V gene. In DNA form, the CDR3 reads TGCGCCAGCAGCTTGGCCGGGAGTTTCGACGAGCAGTACTTC. Translation gives CASSLAGSFDEQYF. Looking up the rest from reference TRBV5-1 and TRBJ2-7 gives the full variable domain: KAGVTQTPRYLIKTRGQQVTLSCSPISGHRSVSWYQQTPGQGLQFLFEYFSETQRNKGNFPGRFSGRQFSNSRSEMNVSTLELGDSALYLCASSLAGSFDEQYFGPGTRLTVT.

V usage is TRBV5-1 and J usage is TRBJ1-3; D ambiguous. Per germline, CDR1 SGHRS and CDR2 YFSETQ. The CDR3 is 16 amino acids. V lost 0 bases and J 0 bases, leaving 10 bases between the germline ends. CDR3 DNA: TGCGCCAGCAGCTTGGATCCGGACCTCTCTGGAAACACCATATATTTT. Protein product: CASSLDPDLSGNTIYF.